This T cell receptor beta chain was sequenced in a study of OX40 agonist ivuxolimab in advanced cancers. In its sample, this clone was seen a few times. The CDR3 runs to 16 residues. Trimming removed 5 bases at V and 0 bases at J, with 14 bases between. CDR1 and CDR2 from the germline V gene are SNHLY and FYNNEI. Assay: immunoSEQ multiplex PCR; the TCRdb copy retains only in-frame clones and omits some. This sample carries roughly 35,000 clones, 65% to 85% of them seen once, and the ten largest clones take roughly 10%. This receptor was taken from an adult with an advanced solid tumor such as melanoma, head and neck, liver or kidney cancer. This chain joins TRBV2 and TRBJ1-3, with D possibly matching TRBD1 (5 bases). The sequences come from CD4+ or CD8+ T cells sorted from blood, collected in a trial of the OX40 agonist ivuxolimab. Here the CDR3 DNA reads TGTGCCAGCAGTCACCCGACAGACTACTCTGGAAACACCATATATTTT. This codes for CASSHPTDYSGNTIYF.